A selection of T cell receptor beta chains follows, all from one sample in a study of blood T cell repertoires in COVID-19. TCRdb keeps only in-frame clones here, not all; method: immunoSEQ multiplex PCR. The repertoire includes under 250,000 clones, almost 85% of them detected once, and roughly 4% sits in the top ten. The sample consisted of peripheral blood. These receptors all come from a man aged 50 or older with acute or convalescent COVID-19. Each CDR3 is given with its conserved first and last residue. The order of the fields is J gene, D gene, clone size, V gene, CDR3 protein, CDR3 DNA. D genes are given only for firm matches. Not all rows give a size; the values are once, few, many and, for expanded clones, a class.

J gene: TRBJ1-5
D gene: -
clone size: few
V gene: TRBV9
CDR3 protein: CASSPTASNQPQHF
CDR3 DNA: TGTGCCAGCAGCCCCACAGCCAGCAATCAGCCCCAGCATTTT

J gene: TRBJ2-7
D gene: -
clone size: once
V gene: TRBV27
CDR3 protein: CASSSAGSSYEQYF
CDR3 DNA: TGTGCCAGCAGTTCGGCAGGCAGCTCCTACGAGCAGTACTTC

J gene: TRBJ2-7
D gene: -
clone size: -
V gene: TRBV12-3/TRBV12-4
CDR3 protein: CASAGNSYEQYF
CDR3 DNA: TGTGCCAGCGCGGGAAACTCCTACGAGCAGTACTTC

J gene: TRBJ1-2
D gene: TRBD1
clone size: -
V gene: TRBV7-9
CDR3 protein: CASSQAGTAYGYTF
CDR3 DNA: TGTGCCAGCAGCCAAGCCGGGACAGCCTATGGCTACACCTTC

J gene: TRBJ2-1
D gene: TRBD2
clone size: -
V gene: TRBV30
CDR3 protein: CAWSLLAGAFNEQFF
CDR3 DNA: TGTGCCTGGAGCCTCCTAGCGGGAGCGTTCAATGAGCAGTTCTTC

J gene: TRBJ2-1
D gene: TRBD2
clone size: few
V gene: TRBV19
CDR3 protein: CASSIRLAGQTGGDEQFF
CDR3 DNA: TGTGCCAGTAGTATCAGGCTAGCGGGGCAGACAGGAGGGGATGAGCAGTTCTTC

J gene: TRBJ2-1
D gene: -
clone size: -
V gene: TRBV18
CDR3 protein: CASSPSQGYNEQFF
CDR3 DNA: TGTGCCAGCTCACCAAGTCAGGGGTACAATGAGCAGTTCTTC

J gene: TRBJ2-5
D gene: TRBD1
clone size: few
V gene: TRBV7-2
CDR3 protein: CASSLAPPDRVRGPQETQYF
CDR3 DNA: TGTGCCAGCAGCTTAGCGCCCCCGGACAGGGTGAGGGGCCCACAAGAGACCCAGTACTTC

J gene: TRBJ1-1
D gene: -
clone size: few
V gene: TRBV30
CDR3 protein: CAWSVSGREAFF
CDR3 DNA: TGTGCCTGGAGTGTATCCGGCAGGGAAGCTTTCTTT

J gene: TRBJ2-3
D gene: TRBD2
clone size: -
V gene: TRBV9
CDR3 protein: CASSVGGSGGLTDTQYF
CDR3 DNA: TGTGCCAGCAGCGTAGGTGGTAGCGGGGGACTCACAGATACGCAGTATTTT

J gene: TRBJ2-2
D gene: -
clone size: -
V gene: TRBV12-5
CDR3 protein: CASGLLQRDTGELFF
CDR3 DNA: TGTGCTAGTGGTTTGCTTCAGCGAGACACCGGGGAGCTGTTTTTT

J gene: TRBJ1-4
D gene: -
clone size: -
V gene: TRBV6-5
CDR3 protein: CASAANEKLFF
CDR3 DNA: TGTGCGTCCGCCGCGAATGAAAAACTGTTTTTT

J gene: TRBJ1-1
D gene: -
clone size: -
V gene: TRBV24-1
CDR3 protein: CATRDGTLTEAFF
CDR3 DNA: TGTGCCACCAGAGACGGGACACTCACTGAAGCTTTCTTT

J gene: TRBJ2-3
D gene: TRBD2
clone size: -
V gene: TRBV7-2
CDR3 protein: CASSFSGRASDTQYF
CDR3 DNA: TGTGCCAGCAGTTTTAGCGGGAGGGCCTCAGATACGCAGTATTTT

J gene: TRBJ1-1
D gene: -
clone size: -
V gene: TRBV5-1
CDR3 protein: CASSKGTTYTEAFF
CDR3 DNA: TGCGCCAGCAGCAAAGGGACAACCTACACTGAAGCTTTCTTT

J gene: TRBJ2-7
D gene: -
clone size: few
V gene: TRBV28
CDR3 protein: CASRQVRSWYEQYF
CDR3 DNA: TGTGCCAGTAGACAGGTCAGAAGTTGGTACGAGCAGTACTTC

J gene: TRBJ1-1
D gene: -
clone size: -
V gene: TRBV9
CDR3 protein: CASKTPGNTEAFF
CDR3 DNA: TGTGCCAGCAAAACCCCCGGGAACACTGAAGCTTTCTTT

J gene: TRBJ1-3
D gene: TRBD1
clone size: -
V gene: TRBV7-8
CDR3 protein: CASSLVDRGRGNTIYF
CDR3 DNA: TGTGCCAGCAGCTTAGTAGACAGGGGCCGGGGAAACACCATATATTTT

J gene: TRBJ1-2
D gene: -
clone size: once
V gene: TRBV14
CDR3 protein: CASSHTTTPLYGYTF
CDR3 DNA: TGTGCCAGCAGCCATACAACAACGCCCCTCTATGGCTACACCTTC

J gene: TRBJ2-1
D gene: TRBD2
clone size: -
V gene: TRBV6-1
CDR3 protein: CASSGRTVTGLAGVNEQFF
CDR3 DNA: TGTGCCAGCAGTGGAAGGACAGTCACGGGACTAGCGGGAGTTAATGAGCAGTTCTTC

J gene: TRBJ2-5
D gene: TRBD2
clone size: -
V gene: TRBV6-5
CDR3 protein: CASVTASGSLETQYF
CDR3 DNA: TGTGCCAGCGTGACGGCTAGCGGGAGTCTTGAGACCCAGTACTTC

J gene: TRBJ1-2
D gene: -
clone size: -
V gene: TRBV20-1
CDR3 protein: CSARDYGYTF
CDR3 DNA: TGCAGTGCCCGGGACTATGGCTACACCTTC

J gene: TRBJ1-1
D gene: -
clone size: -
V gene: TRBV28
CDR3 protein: CASSLTAGRGGTEAFF
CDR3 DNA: TGTGCCAGCAGTTTAACGGCAGGGCGGGGGGGAACTGAAGCTTTCTTT

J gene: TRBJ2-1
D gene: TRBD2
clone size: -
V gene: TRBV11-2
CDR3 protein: CASSLLAGNEQFF
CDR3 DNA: TGTGCCAGCAGCCTCTTAGCGGGTAATGAGCAGTTCTTC

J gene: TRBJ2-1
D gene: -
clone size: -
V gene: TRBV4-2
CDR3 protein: CASSQGRGDEQFF
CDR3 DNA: TGTGCCAGCAGCCAGGGTAGGGGCGATGAGCAGTTCTTC

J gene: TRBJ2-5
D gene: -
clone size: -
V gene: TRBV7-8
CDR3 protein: CASSLMASEEETQYF
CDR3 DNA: TGTGCCAGCAGCTTAATGGCTAGCGAGGAGGAGACCCAGTACTTC

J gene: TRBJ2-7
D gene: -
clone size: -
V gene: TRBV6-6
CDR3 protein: CASSQVNSYEQYF
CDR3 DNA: TGTGCCAGCAGCCAGGTGAACAGCTACGAGCAGTACTTC

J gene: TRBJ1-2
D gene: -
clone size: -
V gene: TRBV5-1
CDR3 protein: CASSLNADYGYTF
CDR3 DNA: TGCGCCAGCAGCTTGAACGCGGACTATGGCTACACCTTC

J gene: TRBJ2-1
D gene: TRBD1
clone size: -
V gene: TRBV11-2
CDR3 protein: CASSPRDRAFLEQFF
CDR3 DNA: TGTGCCAGCAGCCCCCGGGACAGGGCCTTCCTTGAGCAGTTCTTC

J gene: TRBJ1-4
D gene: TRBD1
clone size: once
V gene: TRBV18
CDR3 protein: CASSPQGVVSEKLFF
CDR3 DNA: TGTGCCAGCTCCCCCCAGGGGGTAGTAAGTGAAAAACTGTTTTTT

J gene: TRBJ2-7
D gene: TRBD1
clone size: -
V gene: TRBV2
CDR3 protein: CARGGQGASYEQYF
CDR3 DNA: TGTGCCAGGGGGGGACAGGGGGCGTCTTACGAGCAGTACTTC

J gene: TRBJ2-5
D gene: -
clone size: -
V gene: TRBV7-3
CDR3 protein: CASSPGSSSETQYF
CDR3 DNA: TGTGCCAGCAGCCCCGGGAGTTCGTCAGAGACCCAGTACTTC

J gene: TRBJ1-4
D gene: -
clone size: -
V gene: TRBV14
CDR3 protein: CASTRDCMRATNEKLFF
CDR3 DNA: TGTGCCAGCACTCGAGACTGTATGAGAGCAACTAATGAAAAACTGTTTTTT

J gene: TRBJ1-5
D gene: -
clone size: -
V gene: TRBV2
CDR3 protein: CASKATVYSNQPQHF
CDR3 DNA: TGTGCCAGCAAAGCGACCGTCTATAGCAATCAGCCCCAGCATTTT

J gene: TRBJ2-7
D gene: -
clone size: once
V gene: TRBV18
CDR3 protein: CASSPPSPGLEAGKQYF
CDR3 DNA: TGTGCCAGCTCACCACCCTCCCCAGGGTTGGAAGCTGGGAAGCAGTACTTC

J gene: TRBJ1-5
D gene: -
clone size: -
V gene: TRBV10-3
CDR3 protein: CAISRTDSNQPQHF
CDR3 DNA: TGTGCCATCAGTAGGACAGATAGCAATCAGCCCCAGCATTTT

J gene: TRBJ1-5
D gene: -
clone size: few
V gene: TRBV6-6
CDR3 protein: CASSYSGHYSNQPQHF
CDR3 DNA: TGTGCCAGCAGTTACTCGGGACACTATAGCAATCAGCCCCAGCATTTT

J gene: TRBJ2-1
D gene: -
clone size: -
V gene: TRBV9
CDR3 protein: CASSVLVDPRAEQFF
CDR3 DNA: TGTGCCAGCAGCGTATTGGTAGATCCGAGGGCTGAGCAGTTCTTC

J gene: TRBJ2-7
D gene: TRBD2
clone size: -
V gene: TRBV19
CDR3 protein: CASSIRREIPYEQYF
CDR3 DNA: TGTGCCAGTAGTATTAGGCGGGAGATTCCCTACGAGCAGTACTTC

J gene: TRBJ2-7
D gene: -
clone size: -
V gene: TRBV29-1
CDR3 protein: CSVELQLSGAYEQYF
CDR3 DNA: TGCAGCGTTGAACTCCAACTCTCCGGAGCCTACGAGCAGTACTTC

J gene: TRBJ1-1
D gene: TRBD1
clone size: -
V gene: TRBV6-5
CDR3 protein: CASSYGTVNTEAFF
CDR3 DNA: TGTGCCAGCAGTTACGGGACAGTCAACACTGAAGCTTTCTTT

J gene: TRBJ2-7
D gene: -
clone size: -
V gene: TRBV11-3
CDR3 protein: CASSSREIAYEQYF
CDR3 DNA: TGTGCCAGCAGCTCCCGAGAAATCGCGTACGAGCAGTACTTC

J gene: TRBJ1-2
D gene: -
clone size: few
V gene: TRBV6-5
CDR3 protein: CASSSAADYGYTF
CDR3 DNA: TGTGCCAGCAGTTCGGCGGCGGACTATGGCTACACCTTC

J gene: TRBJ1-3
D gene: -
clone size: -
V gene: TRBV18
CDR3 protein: CASSPSGTAPGNTIYF
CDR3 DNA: TGTGCCAGCTCACCCTCCGGGACTGCTCCTGGAAACACCATATATTTT

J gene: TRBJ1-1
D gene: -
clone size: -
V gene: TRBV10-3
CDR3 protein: CASEPRTGMTEAFF
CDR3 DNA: TGTGCCTCCGAACCCAGGACGGGGATGACTGAAGCTTTCTTT

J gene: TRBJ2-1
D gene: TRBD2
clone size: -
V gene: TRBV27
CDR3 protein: CASIPRLAGVNEQFF
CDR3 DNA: TGTGCCAGCATCCCTCGACTAGCGGGAGTTAATGAGCAGTTCTTC

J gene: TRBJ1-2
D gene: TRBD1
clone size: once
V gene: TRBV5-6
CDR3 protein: CASSPGQGLDGYTF
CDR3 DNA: TGTGCCAGCAGCCCGGGACAGGGACTCGATGGCTACACCTTC

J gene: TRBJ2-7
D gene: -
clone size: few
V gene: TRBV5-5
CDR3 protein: CASYLQQTYSYEQYF
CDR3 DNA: TGTGCCAGCTACCTACAGCAGACCTACTCCTACGAGCAGTACTTC

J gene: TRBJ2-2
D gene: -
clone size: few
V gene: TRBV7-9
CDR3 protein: CASSSRTRRDRRNTGELFF
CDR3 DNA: TGTGCCAGCAGCTCCCGGACCCGGCGGGACAGAAGGAACACCGGGGAGCTGTTTTTT